The rows below give T cell receptor beta chains drawn from one sample of a study of cytomegalovirus exposure and HLA in healthy donors. Some clones are missing from TCRdb's copy, which holds only in-frame ones; the method was immunoSEQ multiplex PCR. This sample has some 170,000 clones, with around nine tenths found just once. Sequences were obtained from PBMCs. Receptors were obtained from a woman aged 18-29 years in good health and CMV-seropositive. CDR3s include the opening cysteine and the closing phenylalanine or tryptophan. Each record gives: clone size, J gene, V gene, D gene, CDR3 DNA, CDR3 protein. A D gene is named only where the DNA matches it firmly. Clone size, where shown, is once, few, many, or a class for clones that have expanded.

>-|TRBJ2-3|TRBV11-3|TRBD2
TGTGCCAGCAGCACGGCCGGGACTAGTTTAGGTACGCAGTATTTT
CASSTAGTSLGTQYF
>-|TRBJ2-7|TRBV25-1|-
TGTGCCAGCAGTGCGCCTGACAGGAGCTCCTACGAGCAGTACTTC
CASSAPDRSSYEQYF
>-|TRBJ2-3|TRBV15|TRBD2
TGTGCCACCAGCCCGCTGACTAGCGGGAGCAGAGATACGCAGTATTTT
CATSPLTSGSRDTQYF
>-|TRBJ1-5|TRBV7-2|-
TGTGCCAGCTCCCCTCGGACGGGGAATCAGCCCCAGCATTTT
CASSPRTGNQPQHF
>-|TRBJ2-5|TRBV21-1|-
TGTGCCAGCAGCTCGAGGCTAGAGGGACAGCAAGAGACCCAGTACTTC
CASSSRLEGQQETQYF
>-|TRBJ1-4|TRBV10-1|TRBD1
TGCGCCAGCAGTGAGTCGAATGGGGGACAGGGATGGGGTGAAAAACTGTTTTTT
CASSESNGGQGWGEKLFF
>-|TRBJ2-6|TRBV19|-
TGTGCCAGTAGTGCCGGGTCTGGGGCCAACGTCCTGACTTTC
CASSAGSGANVLTF
>-|TRBJ2-5|TRBV11-3|-
TGTGCCAGCAGCTTAAGGACGGGGGGCAAGGGAGAGACCCAGTACTTC
CASSLRTGGKGETQYF
>-|TRBJ1-1|TRBV5-1|TRBD1
TGCGCCAGCAGCTTGGGTTACAGGGGAGAGACTGAAGCTTTCTTT
CASSLGYRGETEAFF
>-|TRBJ1-1|TRBV19|-
TGTGCCAGTAGGAGACAGTTGAACACTGAAGCTTTCTTT
CASRRQLNTEAFF
>-|TRBJ1-5|TRBV7-9|-
TGTGCCAGCAGCTACAATACAGGGCCCCAGCATTTT
CASSYNTGPQHF
>few|TRBJ1-5|TRBV28|-
TGTGCCAGCAGTCCCACGGTTGTCGGGACACAAAATCAGCCCCAGCATTTT
CASSPTVVGTQNQPQHF
>once|TRBJ2-2|TRBV27|-
TGTGCCAGCAGTTTTAGCGGGGAGCTGTTTTTT
CASSFSGELFF
>-|TRBJ2-7|TRBV5-1|-
TGCGCCAGCAGCGCTCCAGTCGACGGGTTTCGCTACGAGCAGTACTTC
CASSAPVDGFRYEQYF
>-|TRBJ1-4|TRBV2|TRBD1
TGTGCCAGCAGTGAAGGGGCAGGGGGACGTGAAAAACTGTTTTTT
CASSEGAGGREKLFF
>-|TRBJ2-3|TRBV27|-
TGTGCCAGCAGTTTGACAAAGTCTAGCACAGATACGCAGTATTTT
CASSLTKSSTDTQYF
>once|TRBJ1-1|TRBV29-1|TRBD1
TGCAGCGTGGGGGACAGGGGAGGAACTGAAGCTTTCTTT
CSVGDRGGTEAFF
>-|TRBJ1-2|TRBV2|-
TGTGCCAGCAACCGGGGAGAGGCCTACACCTTC
CASNRGEAYTF
>many|TRBJ2-7|TRBV6-5|-
TGTGCCAGCAGTCCGGTCTGGGACACCTCCTACGAGCAGTACTTC
CASSPVWDTSYEQYF
>few|TRBJ1-1|TRBV9|TRBD1
TGTGCCGGACGGACAGGCCACACTGAAGCTTTCTTT
CAGRTGHTEAFF
>-|TRBJ1-4|TRBV5-4|-
TGTGCCAGCAGCTTGAGTGGGGGGTCCAGGGTGGAAAAACTGTTTTTT
CASSLSGGSRVEKLFF
>-|TRBJ2-3|TRBV5-1|TRBD2
TGCGCCAGCAGCTTCGGGACTAGCGGGAGTATGGATACGCAGTATTTT
CASSFGTSGSMDTQYF
>-|TRBJ2-5|TRBV5-4|TRBD2
TGTGCCAGCAGTTTACAAGCGGGAGAAGGTGAGACCCAGTACTTC
CASSLQAGEGETQYF
>-|TRBJ2-7|TRBV2|TRBD1
TGTGCCAGCAGAAGGGACAGCTCCTACGAGCAGTACTTC
CASRRDSSYEQYF
>-|TRBJ1-5|TRBV18|TRBD1
TGTGCCAGCTCGCGAGGGACAGAACGGCCGCAGCCCCAGCATTTT
CASSRGTERPQPQHF
>-|TRBJ2-1|TRBV11-3|-
TGTGCCAGCAGCTTAGGGTCAGTAGCCGCCTACAATGAGCAGTTCTTC
CASSLGSVAAYNEQFF
>-|TRBJ2-7|TRBV29-1|TRBD2
TGCAGCGTTGGGCCGACTAGCGGGAGGGACGAGCAGTACTTC
CSVGPTSGRDEQYF
>-|TRBJ1-3|TRBV5-1|TRBD1
TGCGCCAGCAGCTTGGTCGGGACAGGGAGGGACACCATATATTTT
CASSLVGTGRDTIYF
>once|TRBJ2-7|TRBV4-3|TRBD2
TGCGCCAGCAGCCAGACGACTAGCGGGGCGACCTACGAGCAGTACTTC
CASSQTTSGATYEQYF
>-|TRBJ1-3|TRBV28|-
TGTGCCAGCAGTTATCTAAACACCATATATTTT
CASSYLNTIYF
>-|TRBJ2-1|TRBV27|-
TGTGCCAGCAGTTTATCGGAGGGATTCGGAAATGAGCAGTTCTTC
CASSLSEGFGNEQFF
>once|TRBJ2-1|TRBV13|TRBD2
TGTGCCAGCAGCCCTAGCGGGAGCTCCTACAATGAGCAGTTCTTC
CASSPSGSSYNEQFF
>-|TRBJ2-1|TRBV6-5|TRBD2
TGTGCCACTATAGCGGGAGCCTACAATGAGCAGTTCTTC
CATIAGAYNEQFF
>-|TRBJ1-5|TRBV7-3|-
TGTGCCAGCAGCTTAACGGGGGGGCGGAATCAGCCCCAGCATTTT
CASSLTGGRNQPQHF
>-|TRBJ2-7|TRBV5-1|-
TGCGCCAGCAGCTTGGGTGGTAGCGGAGCCTACGAGCAGTACTTC
CASSLGGSGAYEQYF
>once|TRBJ1-1|TRBV10-3|TRBD1
TGTGCCATCAGTGGACCCAGGGGGGCCTACACTGAAGCTTTCTTT
CAISGPRGAYTEAFF
>-|TRBJ2-7|TRBV9|TRBD1
TGTGCCAGCAGCTCCGCGACAGGGTTGCGGGAGCAGTACTTC
CASSSATGLREQYF
>-|TRBJ2-5|TRBV28|TRBD1
TGTGCCAGCAGGTTGCCGGGACAGGGGTTACAAGAGACCCAGTACTTC
CASRLPGQGLQETQYF
>-|TRBJ2-1|TRBV5-6|TRBD2
TGTGCCAGCAGCCGGGACTACGTCGATGAGCAGTTCTTC
CASSRDYVDEQFF
>-|TRBJ2-1|TRBV12-5|TRBD2
TGTGCTAGTGCCCTTAGCGGGAGTAACAATGAGCAGTTCTTC
CASALSGSNNEQFF
>-|TRBJ2-7|TRBV28|-
TGTGCCAGCAGTATATCTAGCTACGAGCAGTACTTC
CASSISSYEQYF
>-|TRBJ2-7|TRBV7-9|-
TGTGCCAGCAGCTCCGGACAGAAGATTCACGAGCAGTACTTC
CASSSGQKIHEQYF
>-|TRBJ1-5|TRBV15|TRBD1
TGTGCCACCAGCAGAGGGGACAGGGATCAGCCCCAGCATTTT
CATSRGDRDQPQHF
>-|TRBJ2-1|TRBV6-4|-
TGTGCCAGCAGTGCCGAACTAGGCTTGGGTGAGCAGTTCTTC
CASSAELGLGEQFF
>-|TRBJ2-7|TRBV25-1|TRBD2
TGTGCCAGCAGTGAATCATGGGGAGGGAGCGAGCAGTACTTC
CASSESWGGSEQYF
>-|TRBJ2-2|TRBV5-1|TRBD1
TGCGCCAGCACGGACAGGGGAGGAACCGGGGAGCTGTTTTTT
CASTDRGGTGELFF
>-|TRBJ2-1|TRBV9|TRBD2
TGTGCCAGCAGCGAGACTAGCGGGACTTATGACAATGAGCAGTTCTTC
CASSETSGTYDNEQFF
>-|TRBJ2-7|TRBV28|TRBD1
TGTGCCAGCAGTCCACTACTCGCCGGGACAGGGACCTACGAGCAGTACTTC
CASSPLLAGTGTYEQYF
>-|TRBJ1-2|TRBV7-2|-
TGTGCCAGCAGCTTAGAAGCCGCGGACTATGGCTACACCTTC
CASSLEAADYGYTF
>-|TRBJ2-7|TRBV10-2|-
TGCGCCAGCAGTGAGTCTTACGGGAGCTCCTACGAGCAGTACTTC
CASSESYGSSYEQYF
>-|TRBJ2-2|TRBV7-8|TRBD2
TGTGCCAGCAACGCCTTAGCGGGAGGGCCCAACACCGGGGAGCTGTTTTTT
CASNALAGGPNTGELFF
>-|TRBJ1-2|TRBV25-1|-
TGTGCCAGCAGTGAATACCCAGCGAATGGCTACACCTTC
CASSEYPANGYTF
>-|TRBJ2-3|TRBV4-2|TRBD2
TGTGCCAGCAGCCAAGATCAGGGGCTAGCGGGAGTTACGCAGTATTTT
CASSQDQGLAGVTQYF
>-|TRBJ2-2|TRBV28|TRBD1
TGTGCCAGCAGACAACAGGGGTCGGGCACCGGGGAGCTGTTTTTT
CASRQQGSGTGELFF
>-|TRBJ1-5|TRBV27|TRBD1
TGTGCCAGCAATTCCCTAGACAGGGGTAATCAGCCCCAGCATTTT
CASNSLDRGNQPQHF
>once|TRBJ2-7|TRBV27|TRBD2
TGTGCCAGCAGTTTAGGGACTAGCGGGCTCTACGAGCAGTACTTC
CASSLGTSGLYEQYF
>-|TRBJ2-7|TRBV2|-
TGTGCCAGCAGCCCGGACTGGAGCTCCTACGAGCAGTACTTC
CASSPDWSSYEQYF